This TCR beta chain was found in a study of CD8 T cell repertoires and HIV-1 epitope variants (dated by TCRdb to 2020 to 2022). As for the study more broadly: Twenty-five peptides representing autologous and known Gag and Nef epitope variants were each used to stimulate T cells in separate culture wells. Using the EasySep Human T Cell Enrichment Kit, T cells were enriched and then co-cultured with an equal number of autologous T cell-negative cells acting as antigen-presenting cells. A CMV, EBV and flu peptide pool, the Ebola AY9 epitope as negative control, and a no-peptide well were included as control conditions. A total of 83 T cell cultures were run, with each culture condition done in triplicate except for one peptide, which was done in duplicate. For approximately 11 days the cultures were kept in IMDM with gentamicin, and on days 3 and 7 half of the media was changed with IL-2, IL-7 and IL-15 added. An aliquot of 1M T cells was saved as an uncultured baseline condition, separate from the approximately 75 T cell cultures. Tested epitopes included three Gag epitope families and Nef HW9 and YT9.

Turning to this clone: This receptor's antigen is unknown. Within one base of it there is no much larger clone, and no base qualities were kept.

TCR beta CDR3 regions were sequenced at survey depth on the immunoSEQ platform. The QIAamp DNA micro kit was used to extract genomic DNA from every cultured and uncultured CD8+ T cell population. The authors processed their data as follows. Any sample with under 5,000 productive reads was excluded, and this exclusion removed about 6% of the roughly 80 cultures stimulated with HIV peptides. A MANAFEST web app trimmed sequences to CDR3 and removed nonproductive sequences, CDR3s under 5 amino acids, and those not starting C or ending F/W. To count as antigen-specific, a clonotype had to be expanded in at least 2 of 3 replicates compared with the no-peptide control at FDR 0.01, and only within one epitope family. In addition, a specific clonotype needed a frequency at least fivefold higher than in wells stimulated with peptides from other epitope families. TCRdb's version of the immuneACCESS table is confined to in-frame rearrangements and falls short of the full clone set. An unresolved V gene accounts for under half of the shortfall where checked; the remainder is of unknown origin. V and J calls and clone size are those listed in that table; D and trimming were worked out from the DNA. The sample table shows under 100,000 clones, and just under 75% are seen once. The ten largest clones take up roughly 26% of the sample.

The EasySep Human CD8+ T Cell Enrichment Kit was used on day 10 to isolate CD8+ T cells from every culture. What the research found in general, with its limitations: The assay identified only TCR beta chains and indicated proliferation to antigen, not T cell function or cytokine profile. Nine antigen-specific TCR beta clonotypes were identified, of which five or six appeared to be cross-reactive for autologous or known escape epitope variants. Roughly 5 clonotypes recognized the Nef KF9 family and one clonotype recognized the HW9 family, while no responses were seen to the TAALDMSHF plasma variant.

There are 14 amino acids in the CDR3, from cysteine to phenylalanine inclusive. Kept here is only the CDR3 DNA, which spans 42 bases and is read in frame from base 1. As encoded in the germline V gene (reference sequence), CDR1 is GTSNPN while CDR2 is SVGIG. The germline V and J ends show losses of 1 base and 4 bases respectively, and no gene match explains 5 bases of the junction. Sequenced: uncultured baseline CD8+ T cells from peripheral blood mononuclear cells (PBMCs). This clonotype was obtained from a male donor with HIV. Here the chain combines TRBV30 and TRBJ1-2; 8 middle bases align to TRBD1. The CDR3 corresponds to CAWSGQGLGYGYTF. The sequenced DNA: TGTGCCTGGAGTGGACAGGGGCTAGGCTATGGCTACACCTTC.